This TCR beta chain came from a study of OX40 agonist ivuxolimab in advanced cancers. Describing the broader study: Ivuxolimab was an agonistic, fully human IgG2 monoclonal antibody directed against OX40 (CD134), a costimulatory receptor. Patients were allowed to have had prior anti-PD-1, anti-PD-L1 or anti-CTLA-4 therapy, and around 41% of the dose-escalation patients had previously received checkpoint inhibitors. Of the approximately 53 patients in dose escalation, some 20 had hepatocellular carcinoma, some 15 had melanoma, 9 had renal cell carcinoma and 9 had head and neck cancer. The monotherapy dose-escalation portion (N of about 49 patients) of the phase I ivuxolimab trial is reported in the paper. A male proportion of roughly 85% and a mean age of about 60 years, ranging from 23 to 79, were recorded for the dose-escalation cohort. Intravenous ivuxolimab was administered to patients every 2 weeks at six dose levels: 0.01, 0.1, 0.3, 1.5, 3 and 10 mg/kg. Three dose-escalation patients achieved partial responses, one with hepatocellular carcinoma and two with cutaneous melanoma. Peripheral TCRbeta sequencing was intended to test whether TCR sequence diversity was altered and clonal T-cell expansion was caused by ivuxolimab.

What the work shows at the level of the full study, not this receptor alone: The antigen specificity of the clonally expanded peripheral T cells was not determined. Low levels of normalized T-cell clonal expansion were also seen in some patients who did not respond. After ivuxolimab, expanded clones were on average more numerous among CD8+ T cells than among CD4+ T cells. In the 0.1-3.0 mg/kg groups, partial responders had among the lowest normalized peripheral clonal expansion, particularly in CD8+ T cells. At doses from 0.1 to 3.0 mg/kg, clonal expansion was seen in both CD4+ and CD8+ blood T cells between baseline and week 6.

V and J are truncated by 0 bases and 7 bases respectively, leaving an intervening sequence of 5 bases. The CDR3 sequence holds 13 residues, the cysteine and phenylalanine included. Only the CDR3 region is kept as DNA, spanning 39 bases read in frame from base 1. Taken from the germline V gene (reference sequence), the CDR1 and CDR2 loops are SGHNT and YYREEE. A word on this clone: There is no known antigen for this receptor. The input lacks base qualities; no much larger clone sits a single base away.

Patients with a history of autoimmune disease or receiving systemic immunosuppression were excluded from the trial. Peripheral blood for TCR sequencing was drawn from every dose cohort at baseline, at cycle 4 day 1 and at cycle 7 day 1. Samples came from an open-label, multicenter, first-in-human phase I dose-escalation trial of ivuxolimab. Adults with locally advanced or metastatic melanoma, renal cell, hepatocellular, or head and neck squamous cell carcinoma were enrolled in the trial. Before TCR sequencing, CD4+ and CD8+ T cells were separately sorted from peripheral blood. Genomic DNA was isolated from the sorted cells so that the TCRbeta CDR3 region could be sequenced. The immunoSEQ Assay was used to sequence the TCRbeta CDR3 regions. Here the immuneACCESS table is served through TCRdb, limited to in-frame sequences with V and J called. Missing clones are a known gap in these copies; in checked studies unresolved V genes cover under half, and the rest lacks a known reason. Counted in this sample were approximately 60,000 clones; about 92% of them appeared once. The ten largest make up approximately 0.62% of the sample.

This sequence uses TRBV5-4 and TRBJ1-6; the D segment cannot be called with confidence. The source was CD4+ or CD8+ T cells sorted from blood, collected in a trial of the OX40 agonist ivuxolimab. The sequence derives from an adult with an advanced solid tumor such as melanoma, head and neck, liver or kidney cancer. DNA sequence: TGTGCCAGCAGCTTGGACTGGAATTCACCCCTCCACTTT. Its protein product is CASSLDWNSPLHF.